Listed below are T cell receptor beta chains from one sample, sequenced in a study of Ad26.COV2.S vaccination and SARS-CoV-2 variants. Sequencing used immunoSEQ multiplex PCR; TCRdb keeps in-frame clones, though not all of them. The profile shows more than 400,000 clones, roughly 90% of them singletons. Source: peripheral blood, taken in a trial of Ad26.COV2.S vaccine versus placebo. The receptors here all came from a person aged 18-65 years who received the Ad26.COV2.S COVID-19 vaccine or a placebo. Both conserved end residues are part of each CDR3. Each record gives: J gene, D gene, clone size, V gene, CDR3 protein, CDR3 DNA. D genes are given only for firm matches. Expanded clones are given a class, and other clones once, few, many or no size at all.

>TRBJ2-3|.|.|TRBV3-1/TRBV3-2
CASSPSVGIVSTDTQYF
TGTGCCAGCAGCCCGTCTGTCGGTATCGTGAGTACAGATACGCAGTATTTT
>TRBJ2-2|TRBD1|.|TRBV19
CASSMRGPYTGELFF
TGTGCCAGTAGTATGAGGGGGCCTTACACCGGGGAGCTGTTTTTT
>TRBJ2-1|TRBD1|.|TRBV9
CASSVAGTGGQEQFF
TGTGCCAGCAGCGTAGCTGGGACAGGGGGCCAGGAGCAGTTCTTC
>TRBJ1-2|.|.|TRBV7-2
CASSLIGPQGYTF
TGTGCCAGCAGCTTAATAGGGCCCCAAGGCTACACCTTC
>TRBJ2-2|.|.|TRBV7-9
CASSVDRHTGELFF
TGTGCCAGCAGCGTCGACAGACACACCGGGGAGCTGTTTTTT
>TRBJ2-5|TRBD1|.|TRBV9
CASSPWTGGPKETQYF
TGTGCCAGCAGCCCCTGGACAGGGGGACCCAAAGAGACCCAGTACTTC
>TRBJ2-3|.|.|TRBV6-5
CASLNSGTDTQYF
TGTGCCAGCCTAAATAGCGGCACAGATACGCAGTATTTT
>TRBJ2-6|.|.|TRBV6-2/TRBV6-3
CASSYLQDPSGANVLTF
TGTGCCAGCAGTTATTTACAGGACCCATCTGGGGCCAACGTCCTGACTTTC
>TRBJ1-1|.|.|TRBV11-2
CASSLGLDSEAFF
TGTGCCAGCAGCTTAGGGCTCGACAGTGAAGCTTTCTTT
>TRBJ2-2|.|once|TRBV21-1
CASSKGEGGQRLFSVSGELFF
TGTGCCAGCAGCAAAGGTGAAGGGGGCCAACGATTGTTTTCAGTCTCCGGGGAGCTGTTTTTT
>TRBJ2-7|.|.|TRBV20-1
CSASTSGGAYTPYEQYF
TGCAGTGCTAGTACCTCGGGCGGGGCCTATACCCCCTACGAGCAGTACTTC
>TRBJ1-6|TRBD1|.|TRBV19
CASSIGQGRSYNSPLHF
TGTGCCAGTAGTATAGGACAGGGCCGGTCCTATAATTCACCCCTCCACTTT
>TRBJ2-3|.|.|TRBV9
CASSVGGTTDTQYF
TGTGCCAGCAGCGTAGGTGGGACCACAGATACGCAGTATTTT
>TRBJ2-7|.|.|TRBV27
CASSLSGGVLGDEQYF
TGTGCCAGCAGTTTATCGGGTGGGGTTCTGGGGGACGAGCAGTACTTC
>TRBJ2-7|TRBD2|once|TRBV9
CASSASGTSGSYEQYF
TGTGCCAGCAGCGCATCTGGGACTAGCGGGTCCTACGAGCAGTACTTC
>TRBJ1-4|TRBD1|.|TRBV5-6
CASSLDGTALLGKLFF
TGTGCCAGCAGCTTGGACGGGACAGCCCTTCTTGGAAAACTGTTTTTT
>TRBJ2-7|TRBD2|.|TRBV4-1
CASSRSSSGGQQDEQYF
TGCGCCAGCAGCCGCTCCTCTAGCGGGGGTCAGCAAGATGAGCAGTACTTC
>TRBJ2-7|.|once|TRBV5-6
CASSPGLTAKTYEQYF
TGTGCCAGCAGCCCCGGTCTTACAGCTAAAACCTACGAGCAGTACTTC